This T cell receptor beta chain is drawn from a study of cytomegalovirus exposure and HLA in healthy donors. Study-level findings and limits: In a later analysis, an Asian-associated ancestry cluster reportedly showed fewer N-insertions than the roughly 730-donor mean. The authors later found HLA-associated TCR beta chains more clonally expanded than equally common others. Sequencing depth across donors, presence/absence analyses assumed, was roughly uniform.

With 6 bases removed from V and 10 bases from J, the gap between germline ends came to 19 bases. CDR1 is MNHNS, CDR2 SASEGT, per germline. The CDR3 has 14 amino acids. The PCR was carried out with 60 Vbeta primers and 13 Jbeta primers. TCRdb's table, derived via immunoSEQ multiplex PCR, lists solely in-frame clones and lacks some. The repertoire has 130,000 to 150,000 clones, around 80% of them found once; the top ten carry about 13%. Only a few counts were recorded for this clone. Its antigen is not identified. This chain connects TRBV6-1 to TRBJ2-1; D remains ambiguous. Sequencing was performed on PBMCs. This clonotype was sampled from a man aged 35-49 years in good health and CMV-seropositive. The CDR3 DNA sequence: TGTGCCAGCAGGATAGAGAGTGGGCTTGGGGAGCAGTTCTTC. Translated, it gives CASRIESGLGEQFF.